This T cell receptor beta chain was captured in a study of neoadjuvant anti-PD-1 for oral cavity cancer. For the study at large: Patients without progression received a fourth nivolumab dose around day 43, then surgical resection on days 50-56.

The data were produced by immunoSEQ multiplex PCR, yet TCRdb's version contains in-frame clones alone and is incomplete. The sample has about 15,000 clones, about two thirds seen once; the top ten hold 2.6%. V was trimmed by 8 bases and J by 6 bases, leaving 7 bases between them. The V gene's germline CDR1 is MNHNS and CDR2 SASEGT. The CDR3 runs 10 residues. Patients had HPV-negative, locally advanced oral cavity squamous cell carcinoma. This receptor was taken from a person aged 35-79 years with oral cavity squamous cell carcinoma. The V call is TRBV6-1, the J call TRBJ1-1, with D uncertain. Material: PBMCs, obtained before nivolumab (anti-PD-1) treatment. CDR3 in amino acids: CASAKSEAFF. The DNA of the CDR3 is TGTGCCAGCGCAAAATCTGAAGCTTTCTTT.